A single sample gave rise to the 8 T cell receptor beta chains below, sequenced in a study of T cell repertoires in cytomegalovirus infection. The antigens these receptors bind are not known. Each CDR3 protein gets one entry after TCRdb re-called the reads with MiXCR. The sample includes tens of thousands of distinct CDR3 sequences, approximately 45% seen only once; the top ten take 85% to 95%. Here the sequenced sample was CD8+ T cells from cultured PBMCs, taken from culture after CMV antigen stimulation. These receptors all come from a human donor in good health (CMV status not recorded). Some clones in this sample may be carry-over from other donors' samples.

The rearrangement links TRBV10-3 to TRBJ2-5; 7 bases are a match to TRBD2. The CDR3 has 16 amino acids. CDR1 is ENHRY and CDR2 is SYGVKD in the germline V gene. Trimming took 4 bases from V and 5 from J; bases not matched to a gene: 13. The CDR3, as DNA: TGTGCCATCAGTGCTTGGGAGGGACGAAGCTGGGAGACCCAGTACTTC. It encodes CAISAWEGRSWETQYF.

The chain has TRBV10-3 and TRBJ1-2, with 9 nucleotides matching TRBD1. CDR1 ENHRY and CDR2 SYGVKD come from the germline V gene. Trimming removed 7 bases from V and 7 bases from J; junction bases left unmatched: 10. The CDR3 is made up of 14 amino acids. Here the CDR3 reads CAITPGTGRSGYTF. The CDR3 nucleotides are TGTGCCATCACACCGGGGACAGGGCGGTCTGGCTACACCTTC.

This clonotype was found a few times. An end of the junction does not agree with germline; a read error may underlie this. The V and J genes are TRBV6-5 and TRBJ1-5; 8 nucleotides line up with TRBD1. CDR1 and CDR2 from the germline V gene are MNHEY and SVGAGI. This CDR3 is built from 14 residues. The CDR3 here is CASSSRTGPQAQHF. In DNA form, the CDR3 reads TGTGCCAGCAGTAGCCGGACAGGGCCTCAGGCCCAGCATTTT.

This clonotype has ten or more counts. The chain uses TRBV3-1 and TRBJ2-7, with D possibly being TRBD1 (5 bases). There are 13 residues in the CDR3. CDR1 and CDR2 from the germline V gene are LGHDT and YNNKEL (reference sequence). The V end was cut by 10 bases, the J end by 3 bases, with 16 bases between. The CDR3 region has the DNA TGTGCCATCGCTCAAGGGGTTCTCTACGAGCAGTACTTC. Translated, it gives CAIAQGVLYEQYF.

This clonotype occurred a few times. The rearrangement uses TRBV7-4 and TRBJ2-5, with D perhaps matching TRBD1 or TRBD2 (6 bases each). Germline CDR1 reads SGHVT; CDR2 reads SQSDAQ. The V end lost 1 base, the J end lost 0 bases, and 12 bases lay between the germline ends. The CDR3 has 16 residues. The CDR3 DNA sequence: TGTGCCAGCAGCTTAGAAGGGGGGTCGTACCAAGAGACCCAGTACTTC. Its translation is CASSLEGGSYQETQYF.

Points on this clonotype: This CDR3 is missing its conserved last phenylalanine or tryptophan, likely due to a read error. It is unclear where the CDR3 begins or ends on the DNA, so no DNA is shown, and the CDR3 is as TCRdb lists it. The rearrangement links TRBV12-3 or TRBV12-4 to TRBJ1-1. The CDR3 is 10 residues long, counting both termini. CDR3 loop: CASSSPPNRH.

The rearrangement uses TRBV14 and TRBJ2-7, with D maybe TRBD1 (5 bases). The V end was cut by 1 base, the J end by 2 bases, with 9 bases between. This CDR3 region has 14 residues. Germline-derived CDR1 and CDR2 are SGHDN and FVKESK. The CDR3 nucleotides read TGTGCCAGCAGCCAAGGACAGATTACCTACGAGCAGTACTTC. As protein: CASSQGQITYEQYF.

The chain uses TRBV19 and TRBJ1-5; TRBD1 matches 8 bases. CDR1 LNHDA and CDR2 SQIVND come from the germline V gene (reference sequence). This CDR3 spans 16 amino acids. The V segment lost 2 bases and the J segment 4 bases; nucleotides outside the gene matches: 7. CDR3 coding DNA: TGTGCCAGTAGTATAATCAGGGACAGGAGGAATCAGCCCCAGCATTTT. Protein sequence: CASSIIRDRRNQPQHF.